This T cell receptor beta chain was obtained from a study of T cell repertoires in cytomegalovirus infection. Points on this clonotype: Its antigen remains unidentified.

Each CDR3 protein is one row after TCRdb ran MiXCR on the reads. The sample comprises approximately 1,000,000 distinct CDR3 sequences, approximately 31% of which are singletons, and roughly 13% rests with the top ten. General study results and limits: HLA-C-restricted CMV clonotypes gave the most frequent clonotype in two of eight donors.

This receptor was identified in a human donor in good health (CMV status not recorded). Some clones in this sample may be carry-over from other donors' samples. Material: cultured CD8+ T cells from PBMCs, obtained from culture after CMV antigen stimulation.

The CDR3 DNA sequence: TGCGCCAGCAGCCAGGAGGTTACGGGGGCCGTCTACAATGAGCAGTTCTTC. It codes for CASSQEVTGAVYNEQFF. The chain links TRBV5-1 to TRBJ2-1, with D perhaps matching TRBD1 or TRBD2 (6 bases each). Germline CDR1 and CDR2: SGHRS and YFSETQ. This CDR3 has 17 residues. The V end was cut by 4 bases, the J end by 3 bases, with 20 bases between.